A selection of T cell receptor beta chains follows, all from one sample in a study of tissue T cells after allogeneic stem cell transplantation. Repertoires were generated with immunoSEQ multiplex PCR, while TCRdb's copy carries only in-frame clones and drops some. The sample yields 25,000 to 35,000 clones, approximately 85% seen once. The sequenced sample was blood, obtained before transplantation. These receptors were collected from a woman aged 18 to 49 who later had graft-versus-host disease after an allogeneic stem cell transplant. CDR3s include the opening cysteine and the closing phenylalanine or tryptophan. The order of the fields is V gene, CDR3 protein.

V: TRBV18; CDR3: CASSNTPSYEQYF
V: TRBV20-1; CDR3: CSARATGEAFF
V: TRBV7-9; CDR3: CASSLGTSSGTQYF
V: TRBV10-2; CDR3: CASSESRDRGRREQYF
V: TRBV21-1; CDR3: CASSRGGGLSYEQYF
V: TRBV25-1; CDR3: CASSEWSRNEQFF
V: TRBV5-1; CDR3: CASSLGLTDGGYTF
V: TRBV5-4; CDR3: CASSSGWDRETIYF
V: TRBV10-3; CDR3: CAISEFGPDRVVFYGYTF
V: TRBV7-3; CDR3: CASSSGLAGAGDTQYF
V: TRBV6-5; CDR3: CASSYRFSAAGGYTF
V: TRBV9; CDR3: CASSVQDSGNTIYF
V: TRBV3-1/TRBV3-2; CDR3: CASSYALGSYYGYTF
V: TRBV7-9; CDR3: CASSLLGGSGTDTQYF
V: TRBV12-5; CDR3: CASGSSRGQGTGELFF
V: TRBV29-1; CDR3: CSGGWSSYEQYF
V: TRBV4-2; CDR3: CASSQGQGGNYGYTF
V: TRBV5-1; CDR3: CASTTGNSPLHF
V: TRBV5-1; CDR3: CASSLATRGGTEAFF
V: TRBV6-5; CDR3: CASSYRVEHSEAFF
V: TRBV16; CDR3: CASSQSPHRSSEQYF
V: TRBV28; CDR3: CASSFRAGGALRGEKLFF
V: TRBV28; CDR3: CASSPIGQGYEQYF
V: TRBV30; CDR3: CACRGGSNGFSYTF
V: TRBV3-1/TRBV3-2; CDR3: CASSRTSGEGDTQYF
V: TRBV20-1; CDR3: CSASGHLYHIDTEAFF
V: TRBV18; CDR3: CASSQEWTATYNEQFF
V: TRBV11-2; CDR3: CASSLVDRSVGAFF
V: TRBV7-9; CDR3: CASSLRGRWIDTQYF
V: TRBV27; CDR3: CASSSLNSYNEQFF
V: TRBV29-1; CDR3: CSVRTGTSYEQYF
V: TRBV18; CDR3: CASSPLQVRGNQPQHF
V: TRBV6-2/TRBV6-3; CDR3: CASSPGQGDPQSSYNEQFF